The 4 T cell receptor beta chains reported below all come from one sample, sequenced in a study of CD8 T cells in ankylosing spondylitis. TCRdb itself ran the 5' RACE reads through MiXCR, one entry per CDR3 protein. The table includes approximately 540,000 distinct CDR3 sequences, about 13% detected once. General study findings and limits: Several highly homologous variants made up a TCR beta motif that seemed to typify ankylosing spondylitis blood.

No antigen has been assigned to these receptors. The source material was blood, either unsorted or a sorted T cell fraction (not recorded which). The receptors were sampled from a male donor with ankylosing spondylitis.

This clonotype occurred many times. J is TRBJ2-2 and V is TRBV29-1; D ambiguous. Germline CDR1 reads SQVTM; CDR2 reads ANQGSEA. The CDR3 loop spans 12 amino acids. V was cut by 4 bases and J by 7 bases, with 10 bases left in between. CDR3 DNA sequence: TGCAGCGTTGGGACCCGGCACGGGGAGCTGTTTTTT. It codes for CSVGTRHGELFF.

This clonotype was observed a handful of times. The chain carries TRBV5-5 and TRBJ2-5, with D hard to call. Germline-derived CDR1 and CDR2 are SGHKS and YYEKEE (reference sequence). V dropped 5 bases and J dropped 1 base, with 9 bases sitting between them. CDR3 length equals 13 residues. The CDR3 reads CASRLRAQETQYF. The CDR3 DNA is TGTGCCAGCAGACTCCGGGCCCAAGAGACCCAGTACTTC.

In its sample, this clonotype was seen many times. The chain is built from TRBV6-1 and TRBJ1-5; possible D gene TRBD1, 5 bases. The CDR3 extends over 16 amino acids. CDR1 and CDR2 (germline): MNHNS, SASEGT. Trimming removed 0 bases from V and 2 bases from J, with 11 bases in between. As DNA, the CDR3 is TGTGCCAGCAGTGAAGCTCGCAGGGTGGGCAATCAGCCCCAGCATTTT. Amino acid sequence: CASSEARRVGNQPQHF.

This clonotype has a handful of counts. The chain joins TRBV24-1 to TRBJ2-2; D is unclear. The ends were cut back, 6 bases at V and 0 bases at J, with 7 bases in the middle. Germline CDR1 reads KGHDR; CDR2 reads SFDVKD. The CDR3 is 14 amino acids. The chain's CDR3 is CATSFTANTGELFF. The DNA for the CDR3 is TGTGCCACCAGTTTCACAGCGAACACCGGGGAGCTGTTTTTT.